The present T cell receptor beta chain was sequenced within a study of identical twins (dated by TCRdb to the mid-2010s). The study in broad terms: To test whether fetal clonotypes persist, the study used deep sequencing on TCR alpha and beta repertoires from monozygotic twins, unrelated adults of various ages, and cord blood. To rule out contamination, replicate twin experiments were performed at different times with different library preparation protocols. The investigation overall reported the following: Fewer insertions were carried by abundant cord blood beta clonotypes; a weaker similar trend was observed in young adult naive repertoires, while no such trend was observed in memory repertoires. Conclusions relied on cross-sectional statistical analysis, since the same donors could not be followed over many years. Excess twin sharing in beta out-of-frame sequences was weaker because fewer shared sequences lowered the signal-to-noise ratio. Recombination models systematically underestimated out-of-frame TCR alpha sharing in monozygotic twins but agreed with sharing between unrelated individuals. Out-of-frame TCR alpha sequences shared between twins showed an excess of low generation-probability sequences compared with coincidental sharing between unrelated individuals. Zero-insertion analyses could be partly confounded by invariant T cells such as MAIT and iNKT, though diverse VJ usage argued against such confounding for most clonotypes.

All donors were healthy Caucasians. Miltenyi CD45RO+ enrichment and human naive T-cell isolation kits were used to isolate memory (CD45RO+) and naive T cells from PBMC. The CDR3 runs 12 amino acids, cysteine and phenylalanine included. Only CDR3 DNA remains: 36 bases, in frame from the first base. Looking up the germline V gene yields CDR1 SGDLS and CDR2 YYNGEE. Trimming costs V 3 bases and J 5 bases, and their ends lie 8 bases apart. Receptor amplification or capture employed 5' RACE. The data were produced on an Illumina HiSeq 2000. A universal primer binding site was added through template switching, and the final cDNA carried a unique molecular identifier so that TCR cDNA molecules could be counted accurately. First-strand cDNA for TCR alpha and beta chains was synthesized from specific primers in the conserved constant-segment region. Each cDNA library was double barcoded, with a SMART-Mk sample barcode plus Illumina barcodes, to control for contamination. TruSeq adapter sequences, together with Illumina sample barcodes, were added in two successive PCR steps. The Illumina HiSeq platform was used with custom primers to sequence TCR alpha and beta cDNA libraries. Turning to the authors' computational methods: MiGEC processed the raw reads to extract unique molecular identifiers, while MiXCR was used to determine the CDR3 positions. For each individual, recombination models were inferred using an EM algorithm with the repgenHMM and IGoR tools. Shared clonotypes were analyzed with the tcR package in R, and sharing was normalized by the product of cloneset sizes. To study raw recombination without the effects of thymic and clonal selection, out-of-frame nonproductive sequences were analyzed. TCRdb redid the processing of the public reads, applying fastp at Q25 and MiXCR, and retained in-frame beta chains. Every CDR3 protein is listed once, alongside the most common genes and DNA of its rows. The V and J calls were not made by the authors but by TCRdb's processing. In all, the sample holds some 97,000 distinct CDR3 sequences, and just under 6% of those were seen once. The ten largest clones add up to approximately 12% of the sample.

In this sample, this clonotype turned up many times. Which antigen it targets is not known. No clone much larger than this one lies a single base away; base qualities are absent. The TCR was taken from a woman aged 45-65 years in good health. The sequence is built from TRBV9 and TRBJ2-5; TRBD2 might be the D gene, on 6 matching bases. Sample: memory T cells sorted from blood. The cell subset or site label, read with the paper, signifies: CD45RO+ enriched T cells. The CDR3 here reads CASSAREETQYF. The nucleotide sequence reads TGTGCCAGCAGCGCCCGGGAGGAGACCCAGTACTTC.